This TCR beta chain was recovered during a study of cytomegalovirus exposure and HLA in healthy donors. Study in general: The same platform used for the 600 to 750 first-cohort repertoires was also used for the approximately 120 validation repertoires, as a later analysis reported.

Sequencing was performed with immunoSEQ multiplex PCR; in TCRdb, only in-frame clones are kept and a portion is missing. The data show fewer than 250,000 clones, around 86% seen once. On this clone: Its matching antigen is unknown.

The study, taken as a whole, reports: CMV antigen specificity was confirmed in vitro for a few CMV-associated chains. First-cohort TCR clusters were later found to tend to co-occur in the approximately 120 validation repertoires.

The CDR3 loop spans 17 amino acids. Per the germline V gene, CDR1 is LNHNV and CDR2 is YYDKDF (reference sequence). The J segment lost 4 bases and the V segment lost 3 bases, leaving 14 bases of the junction unmatched. The chain recombines TRBV15 with TRBJ1-1; TRBD1 aligns across 7 bases. The sequencing sample was made of PBMCs. The sequence was collected from a woman aged 18-30 years in good health and CMV-seropositive. CDR3 in amino acids: CATSSPETGTWSTEAFF. DNA of the CDR3: TGTGCCACCAGCAGCCCCGAGACAGGGACGTGGAGCACTGAAGCTTTCTTT. The full variable domain, completed using reference TRBV15 and TRBJ1-1, is DAMVIQNPRYQVTQFGKPVTLSCSQTLNHNVMYWYQQKSSQAPKLLFHYYDKDFNNEADTPDNFQSRRPNTSFCFLDIRSPGLGDTAMYLCATSSPETGTWSTEAFFGQGTRLTVV.